Each of the 6 T cell receptor beta chains below was sequenced from the same sample in a study of Ad26.COV2.S vaccination and SARS-CoV-2 variants. Treatment denoted: roughly 19 received Ad26.COV2.S at low or high dose, single or two shots; roughly five received placebo; per-sample allocation not given. Collection of samples fell on day 63 after the first vaccine or placebo injection. Only in-frame clones appear in the TCRdb table, and some are missing; sequencing was by immunoSEQ multiplex PCR. Among about 470,000 clones listed, 90% were seen once. The specimen comprised peripheral blood, sampled in a trial of Ad26.COV2.S vaccine versus placebo. These receptors originate from a person aged 18-65 years who received the Ad26.COV2.S COVID-19 vaccine or a placebo.

This chain joins TRBV18 and TRBJ2-7; 12 bases fit TRBD2. The CDR3 consists of 16 residues. CDR1 and CDR2 (germline): KGHSH, LQKENI. Losses at the gene ends were 5 bases for V and 4 bases for J; bases not matched to a gene: 9. The CDR3 region is CASSSTTSGSMYEQYF. The CDR3 DNA reads TGTGCCAGCTCATCCACGACTAGCGGGAGCATGTACGAGCAGTACTTC. Together with reference TRBV18 and TRBJ2-7, the CDR3 gives the full variable domain: NAGVMQNPRHLVRRRGQEARLRCSPMKGHSHVYWYRQLPEEGLKFMVYLQKENIIDESGMPKERFSAEFPKEGPSILRIQQVVRGDSAAYFCASSSTTSGSMYEQYFGPGTRLTVT.

This clone appeared a single time. The CDR3, as DNA: TGTGCCAGCAGCTTAGGCGGACCCAGTGGCTACACCTTC. It specifies CASSLGGPSGYTF. The rearrangement links TRBV7-8 to TRBJ1-2; D remains unclear. This CDR3 is 13 amino acids long. The germline V gene encodes CDR1 SGHVS and CDR2 FQNEAQ. The germline V and J ends were trimmed by 1 base and 7 bases, with 10 bases remaining between them. The entire variable domain, with the rest obtained from reference TRBV7-8 and TRBJ1-2, is as follows: GAGVSQSPRYKVAKRGQDVALRCDPISGHVSLFWYQQALGQGPEFLTYFQNEAQLDKSGLPSDRFFAERPEGSVSTLKIQRTQQEDSAVYLCASSLGGPSGYTFGSGTRLTVV.

The CDR3 reads CASSQRGTGPYEQYF. Written as DNA, the CDR3 is TGTGCCAGCAGCCAGAGAGGGACAGGCCCCTACGAGCAGTACTTC. The rearrangement links TRBV7-2 to TRBJ2-7; the match to TRBD1 covers 8 bases. The germline gives CDR1 SGHTA, CDR2 FQGNSA. Trimming removed 5 bases from V and 2 bases from J; junction bases left unmatched: 8. The length of the CDR3 is 15 residues. The full variable domain, in which reference TRBV7-2 and TRBJ2-7 provide the parts outside the CDR3, is GAGVSQSPSNKVTEKGKDVELRCDPISGHTALYWYRQSLGQGLEFLIYFQGNSAPDKSGLPSDRFSAERTGGSVSTLTIQRTQQEDSAVYLCASSQRGTGPYEQYFGPGTRLTVT.

The CDR3 reads CASSAEGREQYF. CDR3 coding DNA: TGTGCCAGCAGCGCTGAGGGGAGGGAGCAGTACTTC. This chain uses TRBV9 with TRBJ2-7; a weak D match, TRBD2 (6 bases). Germline V lookup: CDR1 SGDLS, CDR2 YYNGEE. The CDR3 is 12 residues long. With 3 bases removed from V and 7 bases from J, the gap between germline ends came to 11 bases.

The genes are TRBV5-1 and TRBJ2-7; 8 bases align to TRBD1. This CDR3 comprises 14 residues. With 3 bases clipped from V and 1 base from J, the junction kept 3 bases outside the gene matches. The germline V gene encodes CDR1 SGHRS and CDR2 YFSETQ. In nucleotides, the CDR3 is TGCGCCAGCAGCTGGAACAGGGGGTCCTACGAGCAGTACTTC. Encoded protein: CASSWNRGSYEQYF.

The chain is built from TRBV18 and TRBJ1-2; 12 nucleotides agree with TRBD1. The germline gives CDR1 KGHSH, CDR2 LQKENI. CDR3 length: 15 amino acids. Unmatched junction bases numbered 6, after V lost 2 bases and J lost 8 bases. In nucleotides, the CDR3 is TGTGCCAGCTCACCAGGGACAGGGGGCCCCAGCGGCTACACCTTC. It yields the protein CASSPGTGGPSGYTF.